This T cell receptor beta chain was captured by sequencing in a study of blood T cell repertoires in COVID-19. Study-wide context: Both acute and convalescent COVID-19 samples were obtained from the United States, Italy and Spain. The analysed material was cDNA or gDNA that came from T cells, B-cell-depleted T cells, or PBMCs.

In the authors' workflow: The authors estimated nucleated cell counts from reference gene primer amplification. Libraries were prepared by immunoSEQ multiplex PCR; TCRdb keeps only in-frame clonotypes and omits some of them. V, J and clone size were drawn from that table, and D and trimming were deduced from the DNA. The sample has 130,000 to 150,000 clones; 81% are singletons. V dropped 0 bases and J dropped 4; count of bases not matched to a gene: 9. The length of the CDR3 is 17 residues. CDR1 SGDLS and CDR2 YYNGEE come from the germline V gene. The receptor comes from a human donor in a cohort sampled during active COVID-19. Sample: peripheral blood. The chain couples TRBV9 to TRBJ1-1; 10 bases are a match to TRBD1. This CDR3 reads CASSVGLTGTGATEAFF. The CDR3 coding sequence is TGTGCCAGCAGCGTAGGCCTGACCGGGACAGGGGCCACTGAAGCTTTCTTT. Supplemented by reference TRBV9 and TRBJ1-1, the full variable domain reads DSGVTQTPKHLITATGQRVTLRCSPRSGDLSVYWYQQSLDQGLQFLIQYYNGEERAKGNILERFSAQQFPDLHSELNLSSLELGDSALYFCASSVGLTGTGATEAFFGQGTRLTVV.